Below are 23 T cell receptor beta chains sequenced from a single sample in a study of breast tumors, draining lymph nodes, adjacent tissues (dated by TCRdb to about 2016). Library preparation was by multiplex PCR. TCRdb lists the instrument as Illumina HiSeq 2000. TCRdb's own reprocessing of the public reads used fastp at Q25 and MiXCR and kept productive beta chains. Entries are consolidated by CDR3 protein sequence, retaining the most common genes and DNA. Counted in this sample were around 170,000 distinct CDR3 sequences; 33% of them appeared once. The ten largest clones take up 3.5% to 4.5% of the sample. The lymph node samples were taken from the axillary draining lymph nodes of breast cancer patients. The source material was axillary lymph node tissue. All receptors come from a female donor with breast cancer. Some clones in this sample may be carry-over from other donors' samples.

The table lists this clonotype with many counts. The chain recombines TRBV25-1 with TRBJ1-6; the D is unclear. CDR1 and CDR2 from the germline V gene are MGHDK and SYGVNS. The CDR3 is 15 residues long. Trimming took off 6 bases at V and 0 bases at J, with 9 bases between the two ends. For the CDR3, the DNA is TGTGCCAGCAGGGGTCCGAGCTCCTATAATTCACCCCTCCACTTT. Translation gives CASRGPSSYNSPLHF.

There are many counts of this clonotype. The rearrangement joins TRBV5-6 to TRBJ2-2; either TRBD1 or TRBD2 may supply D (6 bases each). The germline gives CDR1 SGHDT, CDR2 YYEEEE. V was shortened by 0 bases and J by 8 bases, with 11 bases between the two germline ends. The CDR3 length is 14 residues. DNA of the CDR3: TGTGCCAGCAGCTTGGGGGGGGCGCAAGGGGAGCTGTTTTTT. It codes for CASSLGGAQGELFF.

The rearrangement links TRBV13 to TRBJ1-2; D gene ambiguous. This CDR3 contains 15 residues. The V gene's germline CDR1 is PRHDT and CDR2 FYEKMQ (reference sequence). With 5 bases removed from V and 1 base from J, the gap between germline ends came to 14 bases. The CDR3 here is CASSVPGDLNYGYTF. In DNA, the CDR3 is TGTGCCAGCAGCGTACCGGGAGACCTTAACTATGGCTACACCTTC.

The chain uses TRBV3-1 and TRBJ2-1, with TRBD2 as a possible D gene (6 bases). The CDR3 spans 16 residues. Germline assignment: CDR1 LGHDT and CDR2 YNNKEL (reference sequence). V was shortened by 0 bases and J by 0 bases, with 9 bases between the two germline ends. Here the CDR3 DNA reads TGTGCCAGCAGCCAAGATCTCGGGAGCTCCTACAATGAGCAGTTCTTC. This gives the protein CASSQDLGSSYNEQFF.

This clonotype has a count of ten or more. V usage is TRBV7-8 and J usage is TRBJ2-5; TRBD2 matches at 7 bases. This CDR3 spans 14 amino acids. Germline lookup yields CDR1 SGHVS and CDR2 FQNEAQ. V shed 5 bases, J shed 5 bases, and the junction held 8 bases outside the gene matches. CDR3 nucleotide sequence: TGTGCCAGCAGCGAAGGACTAGTTAGGGAGACCCAGTACTTC. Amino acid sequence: CASSEGLVRETQYF.

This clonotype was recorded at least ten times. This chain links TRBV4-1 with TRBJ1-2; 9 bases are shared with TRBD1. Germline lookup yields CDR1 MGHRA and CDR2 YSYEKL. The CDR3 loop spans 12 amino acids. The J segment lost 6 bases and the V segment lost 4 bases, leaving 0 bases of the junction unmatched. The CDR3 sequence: CASSRTGDGYTF. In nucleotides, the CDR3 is TGCGCCAGCAGCCGGACAGGGGATGGCTACACCTTC.

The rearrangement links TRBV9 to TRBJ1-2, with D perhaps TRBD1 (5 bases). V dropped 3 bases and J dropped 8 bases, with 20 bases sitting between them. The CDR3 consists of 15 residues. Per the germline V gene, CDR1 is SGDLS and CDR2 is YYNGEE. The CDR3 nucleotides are TGTGCCAGCAGCGAGGGGACTAGCGGGATGAGCGGCTACACCTTC. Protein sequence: CASSEGTSGMSGYTF.

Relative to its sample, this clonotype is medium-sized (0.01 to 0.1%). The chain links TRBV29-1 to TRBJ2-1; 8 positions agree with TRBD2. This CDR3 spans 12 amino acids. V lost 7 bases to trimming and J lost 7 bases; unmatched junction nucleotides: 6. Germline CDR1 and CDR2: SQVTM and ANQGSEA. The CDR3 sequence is CSAREGGNEQFF. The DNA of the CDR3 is TGCAGCGCCCGGGAGGGAGGGAATGAGCAGTTCTTC.

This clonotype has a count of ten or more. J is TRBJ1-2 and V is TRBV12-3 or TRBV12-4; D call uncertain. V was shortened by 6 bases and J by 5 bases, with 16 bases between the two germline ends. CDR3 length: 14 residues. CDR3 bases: TGTGCCAGCAGCATCTCCATACTTGATTATGGCTACACCTTC. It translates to CASSISILDYGYTF.

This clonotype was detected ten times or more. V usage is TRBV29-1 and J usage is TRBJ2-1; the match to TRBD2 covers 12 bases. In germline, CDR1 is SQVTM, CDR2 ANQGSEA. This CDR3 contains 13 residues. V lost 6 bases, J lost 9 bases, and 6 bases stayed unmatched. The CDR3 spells CSVTSGRLSEQFF. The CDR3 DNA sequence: TGCAGCGTAACTAGCGGGAGGCTCAGTGAGCAGTTCTTC.

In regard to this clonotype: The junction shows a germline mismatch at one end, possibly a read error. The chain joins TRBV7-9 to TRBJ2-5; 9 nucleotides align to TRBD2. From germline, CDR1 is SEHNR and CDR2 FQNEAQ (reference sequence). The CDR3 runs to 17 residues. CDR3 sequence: CASSLGRSGGFQEAQHF. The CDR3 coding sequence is TGTGCCAGCAGCTTAGGGAGGAGCGGGGGGTTTCAAGAGGCCCAGCACTTC.

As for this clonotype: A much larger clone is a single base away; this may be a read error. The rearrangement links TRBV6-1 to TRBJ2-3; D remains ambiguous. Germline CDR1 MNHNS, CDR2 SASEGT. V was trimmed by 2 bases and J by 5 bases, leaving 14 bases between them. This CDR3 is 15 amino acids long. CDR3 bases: TGTGCCAGCAGTGAATGGGTCGGGTCCAGAGATACGCAGTATTTT. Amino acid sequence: CASSEWVGSRDTQYF.

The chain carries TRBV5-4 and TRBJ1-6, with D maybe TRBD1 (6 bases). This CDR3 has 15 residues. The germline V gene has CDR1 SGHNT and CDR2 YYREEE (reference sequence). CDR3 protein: CVGTMGGDKNSPLHF. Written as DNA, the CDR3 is TGTGTCGGCACCATGGGGGGGGACAAGAATTCACCCCTCCACTTT.

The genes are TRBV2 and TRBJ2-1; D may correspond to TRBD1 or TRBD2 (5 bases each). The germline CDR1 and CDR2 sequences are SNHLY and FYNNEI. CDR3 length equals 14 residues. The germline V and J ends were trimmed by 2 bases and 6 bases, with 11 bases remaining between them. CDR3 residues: CASSEYGASNEQFF. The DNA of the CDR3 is TGTGCCAGCAGTGAATACGGGGCCAGCAATGAGCAGTTCTTC.

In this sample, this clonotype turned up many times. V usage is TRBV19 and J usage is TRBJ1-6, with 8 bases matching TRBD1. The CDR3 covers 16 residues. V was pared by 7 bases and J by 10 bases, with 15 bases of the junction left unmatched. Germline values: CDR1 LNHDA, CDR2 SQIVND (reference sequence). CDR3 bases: TGTGCCAGTACCCACCCGAACAGGGGGGGAGGCTCACCCCTCCACTTT. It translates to CASTHPNRGGGSPLHF.

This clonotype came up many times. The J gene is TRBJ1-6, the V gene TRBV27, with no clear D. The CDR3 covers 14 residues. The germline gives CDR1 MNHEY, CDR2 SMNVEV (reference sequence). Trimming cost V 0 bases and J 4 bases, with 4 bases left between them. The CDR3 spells CASSLSPYNSPLHF. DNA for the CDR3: TGTGCCAGCAGTTTATCTCCGTATAATTCACCCCTCCACTTT.

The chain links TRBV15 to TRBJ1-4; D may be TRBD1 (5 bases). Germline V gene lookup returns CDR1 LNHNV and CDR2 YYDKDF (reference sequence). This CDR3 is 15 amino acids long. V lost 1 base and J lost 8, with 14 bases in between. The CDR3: CATSRVRGGWEKLFF. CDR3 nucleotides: TGTGCCACCAGCAGAGTGCGGGGGGGGTGGGAAAAACTGTTTTTT.

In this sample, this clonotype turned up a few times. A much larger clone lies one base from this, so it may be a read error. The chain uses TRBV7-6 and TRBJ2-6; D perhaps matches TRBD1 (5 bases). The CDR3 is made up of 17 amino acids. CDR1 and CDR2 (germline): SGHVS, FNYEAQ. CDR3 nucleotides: TGTGCCAGCAGCTTAGGACGGTTGAACTCTGGGGCCAACCTCCTGACTTTC. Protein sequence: CASSLGRLNSGANLLTF.

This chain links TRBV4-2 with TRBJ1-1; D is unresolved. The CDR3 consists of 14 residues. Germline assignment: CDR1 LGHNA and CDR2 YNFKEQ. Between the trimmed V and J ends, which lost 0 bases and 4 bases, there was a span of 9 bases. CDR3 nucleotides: TGTGCCAGCAGCCAAGATAGAGGAAGCACTGAAGCTTTCTTT. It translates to CASSQDRGSTEAFF.

The CDR3 region has the DNA TGTGCCAGTGCCAAGCGGGGGGGCACAGATACGCAGTATTTT. Translation gives CASAKRGGTDTQYF. V usage is TRBV19 and J usage is TRBJ2-3, with 9 bases aligning to TRBD2. The CDR3 runs 14 residues. The V gene's germline CDR1 is LNHDA and CDR2 SQIVND (reference sequence). V lost 8 bases and J lost 1; bases outside the gene matches: 4.

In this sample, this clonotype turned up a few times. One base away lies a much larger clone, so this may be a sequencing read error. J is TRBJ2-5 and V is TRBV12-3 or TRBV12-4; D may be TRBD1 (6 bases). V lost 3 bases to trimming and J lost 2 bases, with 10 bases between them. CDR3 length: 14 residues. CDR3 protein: CASSFMTGQETQYF. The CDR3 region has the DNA TGTGCCAGCAGTTTCATGACAGGACAAGAGACCCAGTACTTC.

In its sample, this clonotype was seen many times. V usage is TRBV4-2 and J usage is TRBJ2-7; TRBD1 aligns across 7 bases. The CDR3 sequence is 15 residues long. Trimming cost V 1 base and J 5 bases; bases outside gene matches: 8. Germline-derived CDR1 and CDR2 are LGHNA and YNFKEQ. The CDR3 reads CASSQGQGRIDEQYF. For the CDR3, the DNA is TGTGCCAGCAGCCAAGGACAGGGCAGAATCGACGAGCAGTACTTC.

Here the CDR3 reads CASSQSFAGNYGYTF. The CDR3, as DNA: TGCGCCAGCAGCCAAAGCTTCGCGGGTAACTATGGCTACACCTTC. V gene TRBV4-1 combines with J gene TRBJ1-2; D call uncertain. The CDR3 has 15 residues. CDR1 and CDR2 (germline): MGHRA, YSYEKL. The V gene lost 2 bases and the J gene lost 1 base, with 11 bases spanning the gap.